The 10 T cell receptor beta chains below were found in one sample sequenced in a study of T cell repertoires in cytomegalovirus infection. These receptors are not linked to any known antigen. TCRdb processed the reads anew with MiXCR; each CDR3 protein has one entry. The sample carries roughly 100,000 distinct CDR3 sequences, roughly 39% recorded once. Here the sequenced sample was CD8+ T cells from cultured PBMCs, taken from culture after CMV antigen stimulation. All receptors come from a human donor in good health (CMV status not recorded). Some clones in this sample may be carry-over from other donors' samples.

The sample holds a few counts of this clonotype. The chain links TRBV20-1 to TRBJ2-1; TRBD2 aligns across 11 bases. The CDR3 has 13 residues. Germline CDR1 reads DFQATT; CDR2 reads SNEGSKA (reference sequence). V gave up 5 bases and J gave up 9 bases; unmatched junction bases: 6. The CDR3, as DNA: TGCAGTGCTCTTGGACTAGCGGGCGGTGAGCAGTTCTTC. This translates into CSALGLAGGEQFF.

This clonotype appeared many times. This sequence joins TRBV7-2 and TRBJ2-5; 8 nucleotides agree with TRBD2. V was clipped by 4 bases and J by 3 bases; unmatched bases: 7. This CDR3 has 15 residues. Germline values: CDR1 SGHTA, CDR2 FQGNSA. This CDR3 reads CASSSSGGLKETQYF. The CDR3 DNA sequence: TGTGCCAGCAGCTCAAGCGGGGGCCTCAAAGAGACCCAGTACTTC.

The chain couples TRBV7-3 to TRBJ2-7; the match to TRBD2 covers 9 bases. V gave up 2 bases and J gave up 5 bases; unmatched junction bases: 4. The CDR3 is 14 amino acids. Looked up from germline, CDR1 is SGHTA and CDR2 is FQGTGA. CDR3 DNA: TGTGCCAGCAGCTTAGGGTCTAGCGGGGACGAGCAGTACTTC. This codes for CASSLGSSGDEQYF.

This clonotype was seen just once. This chain uses TRBV6-8 with TRBJ1-1, with 9 bases that match TRBD1. The CDR3 sequence is 14 residues long. J was trimmed by 4 bases and V by 4 bases; bases with no gene match: 4. CDR1 and CDR2 (germline): MNHGY, SAAAGT. The CDR3 DNA reads as TGTGCCAGCAGTTGGGGGACAGGGATCACTGAAGCTTTCTTT. Translation: CASSWGTGITEAFF.

This chain connects TRBV9 to TRBJ2-1, with D uncertain. The CDR3 has 13 amino acids. The germline gives CDR1 SGDLS, CDR2 YYNGEE. V lost 0 bases and J lost 8, with 9 bases in between. CDR3 protein: CASSVALGYEQFF. CDR3 bases: TGTGCCAGCAGCGTAGCTCTGGGCTATGAGCAGTTCTTC.

This clonotype was observed once. This chain joins TRBV30 and TRBJ1-2; 8 bases fit TRBD1. CDR3 length: 13 amino acids. Germline V gives CDR1 GTSNPN, CDR2 SVGIG (reference sequence). J lost 6 bases, V lost 4 bases, and 7 bases had no gene match. CDR3: CAWKGTGLHGYTF. The CDR3 DNA is TGTGCCTGGAAGGGGACAGGCCTCCATGGCTACACCTTC.

The chain employs TRBV7-2 and TRBJ2-4; 7 bases align to TRBD2. Germline V lookup: CDR1 SGHTA, CDR2 FQGNSA. There are 11 residues in the CDR3. The ends lost 8 bases at V and 12 bases at J; junction bases unmatched: 7. The CDR3 protein is CASAGDSAQYF. CDR3 DNA: TGTGCCAGCGCGGGGGACTCGGCTCAGTACTTC.

This clonotype has ten or more counts. The V and J genes are TRBV7-8 and TRBJ1-1; D call uncertain. Germline values: CDR1 SGHVS, CDR2 FQNEAQ. V lost 4 bases to trimming and J lost 5 bases, with 14 bases between them. The CDR3 sequence is 14 residues long. CDR3 in amino acids: CASSSSLGETEAFF. Here the CDR3 DNA reads TGTGCCAGCAGCTCCTCCCTTGGGGAAACTGAAGCTTTCTTT.

The chain links TRBV4-1 to TRBJ1-1; 7 bases agree with TRBD1. The V gene's germline CDR1 is MGHRA and CDR2 YSYEKL. The V segment lost 3 bases and the J segment 6 bases; nucleotides outside the gene matches: 7. The CDR3 runs to 14 residues. CDR3 nucleotide sequence: TGCGCCAGCAGCCATACCTTCCAGGGGGCTGAAGCTTTCTTT. This gives the protein CASSHTFQGAEAFF.

This clonotype was seen a handful of times. V usage is TRBV2 and J usage is TRBJ2-7; D is ambiguous. The CDR3 totals 13 residues. Trimming stripped 1 base from V and 4 bases from J, with 8 bases between. CDR1 and CDR2 from the germline V gene are SNHLY and FYNNEI. The CDR3 DNA follows: TGTGCCAGCAGTGAAGATGGTCGATACGAGCAGTACTTC. Residues: CASSEDGRYEQYF. The full variable domain, with the rest looked up from reference TRBV2 and TRBJ2-7, is EPEVTQTPSHQVTQMGQEVILRCVPISNHLYFYWYRQILGQKVEFLVSFYNNEISEKSEIFDDQFSVERPDGSNFTLKIRSTKLEDSAMYFCASSEDGRYEQYFGPGTRLTVT.